This T cell receptor beta chain originates from a study of cytomegalovirus exposure and HLA in healthy donors. Study overall: In an early release, HLA-typed donors contributed tens of millions of unique TCR sequences.

PCR employed 60 Vbeta and 13 Jbeta primers. Using immunoSEQ multiplex PCR, the repertoire was profiled, and TCRdb retains in-frame clones only, with some absent. In the table there are 160,000 or so clones, around nine tenths of which are singletons. Of note for this clone: What it binds is unknown. Its ends do not fully match the called genes, so a read error is possible. Other DNA sequences in this specimen translate into the identical CDR3.

The study's findings and limits: Later analysis identified several of the most significant clusters that appeared linked to common viral pathogens. Specificity of three CMV-associated chains for CMV antigens was verified in vitro.

Germline lookup yields CDR1 SNHLY and CDR2 FYNNEI. The CDR3 extends over 15 amino acids. The sample taken for sequencing was PBMCs. This sequence was found in a woman aged 25 to 39 in good health and CMV-seronegative. V gene TRBV2 combines with J gene TRBJ2-3, with 11 bases matching TRBD2. For the CDR3, the DNA is TGCGCCAGCACCTCTAGCGGGAGGTTCGCAGATACGCAGTATTTT. This codes for CASTSSGRFADTQYF. Combining the CDR3 with reference TRBV2 and TRBJ2-3 gives the whole variable domain EPEVTQTPSHQVTQMGQEVILRCVPISNHLYFYWYRQILGQKVEFLVSFYNNEISEKSEIFDDQFSVERPDGSNFTLKIRSTKLEDSAMYFCASTSSGRFADTQYFGPGTRLTVL.